Listed here is a single T cell receptor (beta chain). CDR1 and CDR2 (germline): LNHDA, SQIVND (reference sequence). The V and J ends lost 3 bases and 1 base respectively, with 10 bases between them. The CDR3 is made up of 15 amino acids. The data were obtained in a study of blood T cell repertoires in COVID-19. The wider study: Collection of acute and convalescent COVID-19 samples took place in the United States, Italy and Spain. T cells, B-cell-depleted T cells, or PBMCs provided the cDNA or gDNA that served as material.

Authors' analysis steps: Reference gene primer amplification yielded estimated nucleated cell counts. Only in-frame clones appear in the TCRdb table, and some are missing; sequencing was by immunoSEQ multiplex PCR. The V and J calls and clone size were taken over from that table, and D and trimming were inferred from the DNA. The sample lists about 69,000 clones; roughly 80% were seen once. The clonotype comes from a woman older than 75 with acute or convalescent COVID-19. The J gene is TRBJ1-3, the V gene TRBV19, with a tentative D call TRBD1 (5 bases). The material sequenced was peripheral blood. The CDR3 region is CASSMGQVSGNTIYF. In DNA, the CDR3 is TGTGCCAGTAGTATGGGGCAGGTGTCTGGAAACACCATATATTTT. The full variable domain, its missing parts supplied by reference TRBV19 and TRBJ1-3, is DGGITQSPKYLFRKEGQNVTLSCEQNLNHDAMYWYRQDPGQGLRLIYYSQIVNDFQKGDIAEGYSVSREKKESFPLTVTSAQKNPTAFYLCASSMGQVSGNTIYFGEGSWLTVV.